The source of this T cell receptor (beta chain) is a study of Ad26.COV2.S vaccination and SARS-CoV-2 variants. The study, taken as a whole, reports: Researchers reported similar non-spike TCR breadth in vaccine and placebo recipients. In TCR breadth and depth analyses, total T cell responses may have been underestimated. Following vaccination, spike-specific CD8+ and CD4+ T cell responses reportedly exhibited substantial breadth. Vaccine recipients had higher spike-specific TCR breadth than placebo recipients.

Per the germline V gene, CDR1 is MNHEY and CDR2 is SVGEGT. V lost 5 bases and J 6 bases, leaving 8 bases between the germline ends. The CDR3 is 11 residues long. A word on this clone: The antigen remains undetermined.

Clones were sequenced by immunoSEQ multiplex PCR, and TCRdb holds only the in-frame ones, with some missing. The sample comprises about 180,000 clones, approximately 88% of which are singletons, and about 5.9% rests with the top ten. The sequence derives from a human donor who had recovered from COVID-19. This rearrangement joins TRBV6-2 or TRBV6-3 to TRBJ2-7, with no clear D. The material sequenced was peripheral blood, taken after recovery from COVID-19. The CDR3 coding sequence is TGTGCCAGCAGTAACGTGGGCGAGCAGTACTTC. Amino acid sequence: CASSNVGEQYF.